This T cell receptor (beta chain) originates from a study of monozygotic twins with inflammatory bowel disease. About this clonotype itself: Its antigen remains unknown.

This CDR3 contains 16 residues. Germline V gives CDR1 DFQATT, CDR2 SNEGSKA (reference sequence). Study outcomes and limitations: Healthy twins showed more clonotype sharing with others than IBD patients, especially patients with disease activity.

Reanalyzing the 5' RACE reads, TCRdb keeps one entry per CDR3 protein, without DNA. The specimen's table records under 150,000 distinct CDR3 sequences. The rearrangement links TRBV20-1 to TRBJ1-6; with no DNA, the TCRdb D assignment of TRBD1 cannot be verified. Sequences were obtained from blood. The receptor was derived from a human donor with ulcerative colitis or Crohn's disease, or a healthy co-twin of an affected twin (not recorded which). CDR3 sequence reads: CSARDTGRGRNSPLHF.